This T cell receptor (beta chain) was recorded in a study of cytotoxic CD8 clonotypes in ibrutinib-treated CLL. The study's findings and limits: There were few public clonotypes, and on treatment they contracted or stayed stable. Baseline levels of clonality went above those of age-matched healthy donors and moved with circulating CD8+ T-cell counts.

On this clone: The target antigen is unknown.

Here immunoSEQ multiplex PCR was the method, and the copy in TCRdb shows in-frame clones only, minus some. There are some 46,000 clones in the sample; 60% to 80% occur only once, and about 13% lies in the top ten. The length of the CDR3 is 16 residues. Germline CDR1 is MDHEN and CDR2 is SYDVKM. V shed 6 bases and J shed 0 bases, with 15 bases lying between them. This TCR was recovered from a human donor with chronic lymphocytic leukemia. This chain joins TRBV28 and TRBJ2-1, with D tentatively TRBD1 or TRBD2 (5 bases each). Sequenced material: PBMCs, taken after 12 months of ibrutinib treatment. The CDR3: CASRGVGASSYNEQFF. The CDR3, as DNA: TGTGCCAGCAGGGGGGTGGGTGCGAGCTCCTACAATGAGCAGTTCTTC. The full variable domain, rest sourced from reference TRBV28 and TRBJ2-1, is DVKVTQSSRYLVKRTGEKVFLECVQDMDHENMFWYRQDPGLGLRLIYFSYDVKMKEKGDIPEGYSVSREKKERFSLILESASTNQTSMYLCASRGVGASSYNEQFFGPGTRLTVL.